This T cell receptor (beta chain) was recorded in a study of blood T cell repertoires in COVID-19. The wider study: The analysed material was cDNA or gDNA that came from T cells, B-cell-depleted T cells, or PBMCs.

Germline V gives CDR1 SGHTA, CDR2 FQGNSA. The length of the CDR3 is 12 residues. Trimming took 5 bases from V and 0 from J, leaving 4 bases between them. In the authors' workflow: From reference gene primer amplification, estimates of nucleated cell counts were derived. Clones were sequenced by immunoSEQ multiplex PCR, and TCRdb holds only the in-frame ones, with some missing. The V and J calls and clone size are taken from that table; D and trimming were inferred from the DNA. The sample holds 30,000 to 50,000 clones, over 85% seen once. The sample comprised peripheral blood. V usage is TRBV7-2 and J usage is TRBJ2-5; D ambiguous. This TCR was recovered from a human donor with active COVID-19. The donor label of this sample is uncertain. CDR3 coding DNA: TGTGCCAGCAGCCGGTACCAAGAGACCCAGTACTTC. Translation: CASSRYQETQYF. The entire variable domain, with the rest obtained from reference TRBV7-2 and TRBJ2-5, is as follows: GAGVSQSPSNKVTEKGKDVELRCDPISGHTALYWYRQSLGQGLEFLIYFQGNSAPDKSGLPSDRFSAERTGGSVSTLTIQRTQQEDSAVYLCASSRYQETQYFGPGTRLLVL.